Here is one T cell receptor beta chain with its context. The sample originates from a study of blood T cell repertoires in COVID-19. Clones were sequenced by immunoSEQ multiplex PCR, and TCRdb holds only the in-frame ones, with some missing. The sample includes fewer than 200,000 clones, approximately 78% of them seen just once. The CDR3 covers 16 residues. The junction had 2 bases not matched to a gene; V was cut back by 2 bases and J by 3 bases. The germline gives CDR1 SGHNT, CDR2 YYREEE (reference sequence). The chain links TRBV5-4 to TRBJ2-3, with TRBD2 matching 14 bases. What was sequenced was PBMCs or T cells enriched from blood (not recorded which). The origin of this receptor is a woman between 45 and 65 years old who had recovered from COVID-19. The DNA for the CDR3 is TGTGCCAGCAGCTTAAGACTAGCGGGAGGGACAGATACGCAGTATTTT. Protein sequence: CASSLRLAGGTDTQYF.